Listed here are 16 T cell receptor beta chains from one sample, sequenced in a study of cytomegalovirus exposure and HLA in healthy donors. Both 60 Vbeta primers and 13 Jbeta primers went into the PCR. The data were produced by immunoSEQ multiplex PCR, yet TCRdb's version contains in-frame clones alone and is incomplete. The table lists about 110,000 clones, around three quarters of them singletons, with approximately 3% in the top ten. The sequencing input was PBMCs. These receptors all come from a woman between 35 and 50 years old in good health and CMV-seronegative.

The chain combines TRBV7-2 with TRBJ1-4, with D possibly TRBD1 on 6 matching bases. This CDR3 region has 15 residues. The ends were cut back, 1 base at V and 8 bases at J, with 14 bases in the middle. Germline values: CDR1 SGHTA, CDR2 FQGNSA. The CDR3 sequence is CASSLVSRGGEKLFF. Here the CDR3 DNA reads TGTGCCAGCAGCTTAGTCAGTAGGGGGGGCGAAAAACTGTTTTTT.

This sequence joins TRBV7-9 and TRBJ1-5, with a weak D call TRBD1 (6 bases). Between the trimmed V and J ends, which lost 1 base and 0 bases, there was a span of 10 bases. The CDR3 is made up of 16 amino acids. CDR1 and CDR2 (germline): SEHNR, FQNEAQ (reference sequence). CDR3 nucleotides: TGTGCCAGCAGCTTAGGGGGGCAGTATAGCAATCAGCCCCAGCATTTT. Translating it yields CASSLGGQYSNQPQHF. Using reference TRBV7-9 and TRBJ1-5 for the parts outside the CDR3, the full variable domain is DTGVSQNPRHKITKRGQNVTFRCDPISEHNRLYWYRQTLGQGPEFLTYFQNEAQLEKSRLLSDRFSAERPKGSFSTLEIQRTEQGDSAMYLCASSLGGQYSNQPQHFGDGTRLSIL.

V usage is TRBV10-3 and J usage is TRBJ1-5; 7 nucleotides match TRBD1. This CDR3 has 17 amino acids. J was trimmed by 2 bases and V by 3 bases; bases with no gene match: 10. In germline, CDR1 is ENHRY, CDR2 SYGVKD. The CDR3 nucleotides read TGTGCCATCAGTGATGGGGGGCAGGGGGTCCGCAATCAGCCCCAGCATTTT. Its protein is CAISDGGQGVRNQPQHF.

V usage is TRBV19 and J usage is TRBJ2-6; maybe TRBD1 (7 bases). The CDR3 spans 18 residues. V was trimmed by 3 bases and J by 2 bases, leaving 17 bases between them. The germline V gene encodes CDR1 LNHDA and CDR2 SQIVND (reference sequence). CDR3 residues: CASSIPNRGGPGANVLTF. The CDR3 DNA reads TGTGCCAGTAGTATCCCCAACAGGGGAGGACCTGGGGCCAACGTCCTGACTTTC.

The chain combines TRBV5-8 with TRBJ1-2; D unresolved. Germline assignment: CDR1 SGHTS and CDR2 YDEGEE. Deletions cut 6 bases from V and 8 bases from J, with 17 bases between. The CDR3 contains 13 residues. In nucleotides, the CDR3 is TGTGCCAGCATCCTGAGGGATACGGGGGGCTACACCTTC. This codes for CASILRDTGGYTF.

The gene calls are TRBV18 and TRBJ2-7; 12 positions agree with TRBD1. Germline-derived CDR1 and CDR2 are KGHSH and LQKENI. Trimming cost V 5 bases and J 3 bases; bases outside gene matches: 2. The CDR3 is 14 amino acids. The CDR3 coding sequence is TGTGCCAGCTCAGGGACAGGGGGCGTCTACGAGCAGTACTTC. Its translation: CASSGTGGVYEQYF.

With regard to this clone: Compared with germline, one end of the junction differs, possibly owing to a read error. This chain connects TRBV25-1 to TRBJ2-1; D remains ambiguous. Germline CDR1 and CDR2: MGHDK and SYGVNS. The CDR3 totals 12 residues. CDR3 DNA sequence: TGTGCCAGCAGTGAGGGTTTGCTACCGCGGATCTTC. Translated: CASSEGLLPRIF.

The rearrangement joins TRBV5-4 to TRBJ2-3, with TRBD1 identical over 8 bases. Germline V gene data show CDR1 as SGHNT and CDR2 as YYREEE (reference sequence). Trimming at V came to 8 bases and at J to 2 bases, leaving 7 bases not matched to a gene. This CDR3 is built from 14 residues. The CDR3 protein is CASGDRGNTDTQYF. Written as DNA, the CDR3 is TGTGCCAGTGGAGACAGGGGAAACACAGATACGCAGTATTTT.

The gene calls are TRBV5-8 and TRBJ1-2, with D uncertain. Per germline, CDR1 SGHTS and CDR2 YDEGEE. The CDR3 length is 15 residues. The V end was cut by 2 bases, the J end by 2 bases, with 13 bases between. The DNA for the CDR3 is TGTGCCAGCAGCTTCCCCCCTGAGGTCAACTATGGCTACACCTTC. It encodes CASSFPPEVNYGYTF.

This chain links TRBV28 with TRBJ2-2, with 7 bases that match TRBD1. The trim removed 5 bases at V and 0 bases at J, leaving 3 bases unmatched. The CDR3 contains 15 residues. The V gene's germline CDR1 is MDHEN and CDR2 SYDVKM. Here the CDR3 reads CASSPGTANTGELFF. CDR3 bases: TGTGCCAGCAGTCCAGGGACAGCGAACACCGGGGAGCTGTTTTTT. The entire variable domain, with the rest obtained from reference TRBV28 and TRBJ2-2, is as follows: DVKVTQSSRYLVKRTGEKVFLECVQDMDHENMFWYRQDPGLGLRLIYFSYDVKMKEKGDIPEGYSVSREKKERFSLILESASTNQTSMYLCASSPGTANTGELFFGEGSRLTVL.

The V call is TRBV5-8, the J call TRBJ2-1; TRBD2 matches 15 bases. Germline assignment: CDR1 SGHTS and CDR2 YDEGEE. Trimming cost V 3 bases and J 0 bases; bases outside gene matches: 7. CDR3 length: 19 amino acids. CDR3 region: CASSSLPGLAGGSYNEQFF. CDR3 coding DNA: TGTGCCAGCAGCTCTCTTCCGGGACTAGCGGGAGGCTCCTACAATGAGCAGTTCTTC.

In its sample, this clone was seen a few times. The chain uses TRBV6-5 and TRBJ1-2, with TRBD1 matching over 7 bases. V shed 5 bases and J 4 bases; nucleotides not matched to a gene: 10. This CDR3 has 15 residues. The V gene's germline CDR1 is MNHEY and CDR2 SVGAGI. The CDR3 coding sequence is TGTGCCAGCAGTAGACAGGGAGGAAGTTTCTATGGCTACACCTTC. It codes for CASSRQGGSFYGYTF.

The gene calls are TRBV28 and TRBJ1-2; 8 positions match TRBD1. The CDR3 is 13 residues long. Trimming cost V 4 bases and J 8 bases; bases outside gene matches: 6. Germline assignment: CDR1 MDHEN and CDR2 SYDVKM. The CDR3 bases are TGTGCCAGCAGTTCGGACAGGGCCAAGGGCTACACCTTC. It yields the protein CASSSDRAKGYTF.

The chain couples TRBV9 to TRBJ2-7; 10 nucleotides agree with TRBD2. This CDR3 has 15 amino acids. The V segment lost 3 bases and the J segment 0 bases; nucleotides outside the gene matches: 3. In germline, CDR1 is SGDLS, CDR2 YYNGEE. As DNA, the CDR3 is TGTGCCAGCAGCGCTAGCGGGGGTGTCTCCTACGAGCAGTACTTC. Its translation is CASSASGGVSYEQYF.

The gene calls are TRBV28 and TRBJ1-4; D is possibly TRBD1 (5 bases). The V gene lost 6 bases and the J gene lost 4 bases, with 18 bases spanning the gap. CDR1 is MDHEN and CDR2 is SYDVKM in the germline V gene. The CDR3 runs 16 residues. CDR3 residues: CASRASGDQGNEKLFF. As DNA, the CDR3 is TGTGCCAGCAGGGCCTCGGGGGACCAGGGTAATGAAAAACTGTTTTTT.

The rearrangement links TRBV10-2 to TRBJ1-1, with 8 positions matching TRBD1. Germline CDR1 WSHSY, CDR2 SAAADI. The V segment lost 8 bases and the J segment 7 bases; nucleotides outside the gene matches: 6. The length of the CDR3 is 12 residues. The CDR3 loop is CASSIQGGEAFF. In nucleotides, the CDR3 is TGCGCCAGCTCGATACAGGGGGGTGAAGCTTTCTTT.